These 21 T cell receptor beta chains share one sample of origin, sequenced in a study of cytomegalovirus exposure and HLA in healthy donors. Sequenced by immunoSEQ multiplex PCR; TCRdb stores in-frame clones only, minus some. The sample shows fewer than 60,000 clones, roughly nine tenths of them seen only once. Sample: PBMCs. The receptors were sampled from a woman under 30 in good health and CMV-seronegative.

This chain connects TRBV5-8 to TRBJ1-4; D perhaps matches TRBD1 (5 bases). There are 15 residues in the CDR3. In germline, CDR1 is SGHTS, CDR2 YDEGEE. V was trimmed by 4 bases and J by 5 bases, leaving 15 bases between them. DNA for the CDR3: TGTGCCAGCAGCGCTACAGGTTGGGCGAATGAAAAACTGTTTTTT. It encodes CASSATGWANEKLFF.

CDR3 bases: TGTGCCAGCACCCGGGAGTGGGTTTGGAACAGCACAGATACGCAGTATTTT. This sequence encodes CASTREWVWNSTDTQYF. The genes are TRBV28 and TRBJ2-3, with TRBD2 as a possible D gene (6 bases). Trimming removed 7 bases at V and 0 bases at J, with 20 bases between. The length of the CDR3 is 17 residues. CDR1 and CDR2 (germline): MDHEN, SYDVKM.

The chain carries TRBV9 and TRBJ2-3; TRBD2 aligns across 7 bases. Losses at the gene ends were 2 bases for V and 6 bases for J; bases not matched to a gene: 9. The V gene's germline CDR1 is SGDLS and CDR2 YYNGEE. There are 15 residues in the CDR3. CDR3 loop: CASSVGGSLSDTQYF. For the CDR3, the DNA is TGTGCCAGCAGCGTGGGCGGGAGCCTCTCCGATACGCAGTATTTT.

The chain has TRBV30 and TRBJ1-1, with D hard to call. CDR1 and CDR2 (germline): GTSNPN, SVGIG (reference sequence). V lost 0 bases and J lost 1, with 6 bases in between. This CDR3 has 13 residues. The CDR3 protein is CAWSVEWNTEAFF. The CDR3 DNA follows: TGTGCCTGGAGTGTTGAGTGGAACACTGAAGCTTTCTTT.

The CDR3 DNA reads as TGTGCCTGGATAACAGTCTATGGCTACACCTTC. Translation gives CAWITVYGYTF. This rearrangement joins TRBV30 to TRBJ1-2; D is unclear. Germline V lookup: CDR1 GTSNPN, CDR2 SVGIG (reference sequence). CDR3 length equals 11 residues. Trimming left V 4 bases short and J 4 bases short, with 7 bases between.

The chain has TRBV5-1 and TRBJ1-4; D not resolved. Germline V gene data show CDR1 as SGHRS and CDR2 as YFSETQ. The CDR3 is 15 amino acids. Trimming took off 2 bases at V and 0 bases at J, with 8 bases between the two ends. CDR3 nucleotide sequence: TGCGCCAGCAGCTTCAAGGGAGCAACTAATGAAAAACTGTTTTTT. Protein product: CASSFKGATNEKLFF.

The chain has TRBV9 and TRBJ2-5; the match to TRBD1 covers 7 bases. J lost 1 base, V lost 4 bases, and 10 bases had no gene match. Looked up from germline, CDR1 is SGDLS and CDR2 is YYNGEE. The CDR3 totals 16 residues. The CDR3 DNA is TGTGCCAGCAGCCCATCCGCCGGGACAGTCCAAGAGACCCAGTACTTC. Amino acids: CASSPSAGTVQETQYF.

This clone was picked up one time. The CDR3 protein is CASTPRDNQPQHF. CDR3 DNA: TGTGCCAGCACCCCCCGGGACAATCAGCCCCAGCATTTT. This chain joins TRBV6-1 and TRBJ1-5; D uncertain. Germline assignment: CDR1 MNHNS and CDR2 SASEGT. V shed 7 bases and J shed 3 bases, with 10 bases lying between them. The CDR3 is 13 amino acids.

CDR3 sequence: CASSPGGVSYNEQFF. The CDR3 region has the DNA TGCGCCAGCAGCCCGGGGGGGGTGTCCTACAATGAGCAGTTCTTC. The V call is TRBV5-1, the J call TRBJ2-1; 8 bases line up with TRBD2. CDR3 length: 15 residues. V was clipped by 4 bases and J by 1 base; unmatched bases: 4. Looked up from germline, CDR1 is SGHRS and CDR2 is YFSETQ.

This chain joins TRBV5-5 and TRBJ2-7, with 9 bases that match TRBD2. The CDR3 consists of 15 residues. Germline-derived CDR1 and CDR2 are SGHKS and YYEKEE (reference sequence). V lost 4 bases to trimming and J lost 2 bases; unmatched junction nucleotides: 7. Written as DNA, the CDR3 is TGTGCCAGCAGCATGCGGACTAGCGATCCCTACGAGCAGTACTTC. This translates into CASSMRTSDPYEQYF.

This clone was seen once. The chain employs TRBV10-1 and TRBJ1-2; D is undetermined. Germline-derived CDR1 and CDR2 are WNHNN and SYGVQD (reference sequence). The V and J ends lost 3 bases and 2 bases respectively, with 7 bases between them. CDR3 length: 13 residues. CDR3 DNA: TGCGCCAGCAGTGAAGCCACCAACTATGGCTACACCTTC. This sequence encodes CASSEATNYGYTF.

This chain joins TRBV5-4 and TRBJ1-1; 10 bases map to TRBD1. J gave up 7 bases and V 0 bases, and 3 bases lay outside the gene matches. The CDR3 spans 14 residues. Germline V lookup: CDR1 SGHNT, CDR2 YYREEE (reference sequence). CDR3 nucleotides: TGTGCCAGCAGCTTGGGACAGGGGGCAGGTGAAGCTTTCTTT. Translation gives CASSLGQGAGEAFF. Looking up the rest from reference TRBV5-4 and TRBJ1-1 gives the full variable domain: ETGVTQSPTHLIKTRGQQVTLRCSSQSGHNTVSWYQQALGQGPQFIFQYYREEENGRGNFPPRFSGLQFPNYSSELNVNALELDDSALYLCASSLGQGAGEAFFGQGTRLTVV.

The J gene is TRBJ1-3, the V gene TRBV4-2; D perhaps matches TRBD1 (5 bases). Trimming left V 0 bases short and J 4 bases short, with 7 bases between. This CDR3 is built from 14 residues. Germline V gene data show CDR1 as LGHNA and CDR2 as YNFKEQ. DNA of the CDR3: TGTGCCAGCAGCCAAGAAGGACAAGGAAACACCATATATTTT. Translating gives CASSQEGQGNTIYF.

The chain carries TRBV6-5 and TRBJ1-1; TRBD1 agrees at 11 bases. Germline V gene lookup returns CDR1 MNHEY and CDR2 SVGAGI. This CDR3 comprises 16 residues. V was clipped by 4 bases and J by 11 bases; unmatched bases: 15. Here the CDR3 reads CASSSHIKDRGRGAFF. CDR3 in DNA: TGTGCCAGCAGTTCCCATATCAAGGACAGGGGGCGCGGGGCTTTCTTT.

J is TRBJ1-1 and V is TRBV30, with 8 bases matching TRBD1. This CDR3 is 14 amino acids long. Trimming cost V 7 bases and J 7 bases; bases outside gene matches: 14. Per germline, CDR1 GTSNPN and CDR2 SVGIG (reference sequence). DNA for the CDR3: TGTGCCTCCCCTTCAGGCCCTGGGACAGGTGAAGCTTTCTTT. It translates to CASPSGPGTGEAFF.

The rearrangement joins TRBV12-1 to TRBJ2-3; TRBD2, the table's D call, lacks a check against the DNA. TRBV12-1 is listed as a pseudogene. This CDR3 is built from 17 residues. The CDR3 region has the DNA TGTGCCAGCACCAAAGAAGGGTCTAGCGGGGACACAGATACGCAGTATTTT. Its protein product is CASTKEGSSGDTDTQYF.

This chain joins TRBV21-1 and TRBJ1-4; TRBD1, the table's D call, was not compared with the DNA. TRBV21-1 is labeled a pseudogene. The CDR3 sequence is 18 residues long. The CDR3 here is CASSKGIRQGASNEKLFF. The CDR3 region has the DNA TGTGCCAGCAGTAAAGGGATAAGACAGGGGGCGTCTAATGAAAAACTGTTTTTT.

The rearrangement links TRBV7-4 to TRBJ2-3; 10 nucleotides align to TRBD2. Per germline, CDR1 SGHVT and CDR2 SQSDAQ. After removal of 0 bases from V and 0 bases from J, the junction contained 12 bases not matched to a gene. The CDR3 is 20 amino acids. The CDR3 DNA follows: TGTGCCAGCAGCTTAGCGGGAGGAGCGGGGGGGTTCTCTAGCACAGATACGCAGTATTTT. Protein product: CASSLAGGAGGFSSTDTQYF.

The V call is TRBV18, the J call TRBJ2-1; 7 bases line up with TRBD2. There are 14 residues in the CDR3. CDR1 KGHSH and CDR2 LQKENI come from the germline V gene. Losses at the gene ends were 0 bases for V and 6 bases for J; bases not matched to a gene: 2. CDR3 DNA sequence: TGTGCCAGCTCACCACCCGCTAGCGGCAATGAGCAGTTCTTC. This translates into CASSPPASGNEQFF.

The table lists this clone with a few counts. The chain links TRBV11-1 to TRBJ2-1, with 10 positions matching TRBD2. The V gene end was trimmed by 0 bases and the J gene end by 4 bases; junction bases not matched to a gene: 6. CDR3 size: 17 residues. Germline V CDR1 and CDR2: SGHAT, FQDESV (reference sequence). Written as DNA, the CDR3 is TGTGCCAGCAGCTTAGCGGCTAGCGGGAGTGGGTACAATGAGCAGTTCTTC. Residues: CASSLAASGSGYNEQFF. Using reference TRBV11-1 and TRBJ2-1 for the parts outside the CDR3, the full variable domain is EAEVAQSPRYKITEKSQAVAFWCDPISGHATLYWYRQILGQGPELLVQFQDESVVDDSQLPKDRFSAERLKGVDSTLKIQPAELGDSAMYLCASSLAASGSGYNEQFFGPGTRLTVL.

The chain couples TRBV2 to TRBJ2-2; 9 nucleotides agree with TRBD1. The CDR3 has 14 amino acids. V was clipped by 7 bases and J by 6 bases; unmatched bases: 6. Germline values: CDR1 SNHLY, CDR2 FYNNEI. CDR3 sequence: CASTGDRVPGELFF. CDR3 coding DNA: TGTGCCAGCACTGGGGACAGGGTCCCCGGGGAGCTGTTTTTT.